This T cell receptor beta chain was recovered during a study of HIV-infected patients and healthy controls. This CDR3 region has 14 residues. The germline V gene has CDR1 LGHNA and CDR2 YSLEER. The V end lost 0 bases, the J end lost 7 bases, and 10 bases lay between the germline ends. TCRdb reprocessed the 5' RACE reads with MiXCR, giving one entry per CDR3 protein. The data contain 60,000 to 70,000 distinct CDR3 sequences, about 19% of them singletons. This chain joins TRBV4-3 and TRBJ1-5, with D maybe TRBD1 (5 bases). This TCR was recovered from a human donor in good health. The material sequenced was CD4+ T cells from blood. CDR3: CASSQDWGDQPQHF. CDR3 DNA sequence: TGCGCCAGCAGCCAAGATTGGGGGGACCAGCCCCAGCATTTT.